Listed below are T cell receptor beta chains from one sample, sequenced in a study of CD8 T cells in ankylosing spondylitis. TCRdb fed the 5' RACE reads into MiXCR, producing one record per CDR3 protein. The data show 700,000 to 1,000,000 distinct CDR3 sequences, over 9.5% seen once. Sequencing was carried out using blood, either unsorted or a sorted T cell fraction (not recorded which). These receptor sequences come from a male donor with ankylosing spondylitis. Each CDR3 is given with its conserved first and last residue. D genes are given only for firm matches. Part of the rows lack a size; the others show once, few, many or a class for expanded clones.

clone size: few; D gene: -; V gene: TRBV12-3/TRBV12-4; J gene: TRBJ1-1; CDR3 DNA: TGTGCCAGCAGGACATTCATGAACACTGAAGCTTTCTTT; CDR3 protein: CASRTFMNTEAFF
clone size: few; D gene: TRBD2; V gene: TRBV2; J gene: TRBJ2-5; CDR3 DNA: TGTGCCAGCAGTGAAGCGGCGGGAGGATCCGAGACCCAGTACTTC; CDR3 protein: CASSEAAGGSETQYF
clone size: -; D gene: -; V gene: TRBV29-1; J gene: TRBJ1-4; CDR3 DNA: TGCAGCGTTGAGTCCCCCGCTGGGGAACTGTTTTTT; CDR3 protein: CSVESPAGELFF
clone size: -; D gene: -; V gene: TRBV20-1; J gene: TRBJ1-5; CDR3 DNA: TGCAGTGCTAGCGAAGGGTTAAATCAGCCCCAGCATTTT; CDR3 protein: CSASEGLNQPQHF
clone size: few; D gene: TRBD1; V gene: TRBV4-3; J gene: TRBJ2-3; CDR3 DNA: TGCGCCAGCAGCCAGGGACAGGGTCCCGATACGCAGTATTTT; CDR3 protein: CASSQGQGPDTQYF
clone size: -; D gene: -; V gene: TRBV20-1; J gene: TRBJ1-4; CDR3 DNA: TGCAGTGCTAGCACGGGGACGACCCTAGAAAAACTGTTTTTT; CDR3 protein: CSASTGTTLEKLFF
clone size: many; D gene: -; V gene: TRBV24-1; J gene: TRBJ2-1; CDR3 DNA: TGTGCCACCAGTGCCAGCACGGGCTACTCCTACAATGAGCAGTTCTTC; CDR3 protein: CATSASTGYSYNEQFF
clone size: many; D gene: -; V gene: TRBV6-6; J gene: TRBJ1-6; CDR3 DNA: TGTGCCAGCAGTTACCCCAATTCACCCCTCCACTTT; CDR3 protein: CASSYPNSPLHF
clone size: -; D gene: -; V gene: TRBV9; J gene: TRBJ2-5; CDR3 DNA: TGTGCCAGCAGCGTAGGAACCCAAGAGACCCAGAACTTC; CDR3 protein: CASSVGTQETQNF
clone size: -; D gene: -; V gene: TRBV18; J gene: TRBJ1-5; CDR3 DNA: TGTGCCAGCTCACCACAGGGGTTCGGACAGCCCCAGCATTTT; CDR3 protein: CASSPQGFGQPQHF
clone size: few; D gene: -; V gene: TRBV28; J gene: TRBJ2-3; CDR3 DNA: TGTGCCAGCAGACCCATACAGGGATCAGTTGCAGATACGCAGTATTTT; CDR3 protein: CASRPIQGSVADTQYF
clone size: -; D gene: TRBD1; V gene: TRBV6-2/TRBV6-3; J gene: TRBJ1-1; CDR3 DNA: TGTGCCAGCAGTCATTGGGACAGTGAACGGGAAGCTTTCTTT; CDR3 protein: CASSHWDSEREAFF
clone size: -; D gene: TRBD2; V gene: TRBV20-1; J gene: TRBJ2-5; CDR3 DNA: TGCAGTGCTAGGGGGTCACGGGGGGGAGCTGCGGAGACCCAGTACTTC; CDR3 protein: CSARGSRGGAAETQYF
clone size: -; D gene: TRBD2; V gene: TRBV15; J gene: TRBJ2-3; CDR3 DNA: TGTGCCACCAGCAGCGGGCGGGGGATGGGGTATTTT; CDR3 protein: CATSSGRGMGYF
clone size: few; D gene: -; V gene: TRBV4-2; J gene: TRBJ1-4; CDR3 DNA: TGTGCCAGCAGCCAAGATCAGACGGCCGAGTATGAAAAACTGTTTTTT; CDR3 protein: CASSQDQTAEYEKLFF
clone size: -; D gene: -; V gene: TRBV7-2; J gene: TRBJ1-1; CDR3 DNA: TGTGCCAGCAGCTTAGCGAGGGTGGTCGGGGAAGCTTTCTTT; CDR3 protein: CASSLARVVGEAFF
clone size: many; D gene: TRBD2; V gene: TRBV6-1; J gene: TRBJ2-1; CDR3 DNA: TGTGCCAGCAGCCCCTTTTCTGCGGGGGGCTACAATGAGCAGTTCTTC; CDR3 protein: CASSPFSAGGYNEQFF
clone size: -; D gene: TRBD2; V gene: TRBV20-1; J gene: TRBJ2-3; CDR3 DNA: TGCAGTGCTCCGGCCCTCGAGTTAGCGGGAGGGCAAGATACGCAGTATTTT; CDR3 protein: CSAPALELAGGQDTQYF
clone size: few; D gene: -; V gene: TRBV20-1; J gene: TRBJ2-7; CDR3 DNA: TGCAGTGCTAGAGGGTCAATTGGGGAGACGCAAAACGAGCAGTACTTC; CDR3 protein: CSARGSIGETQNEQYF
clone size: -; D gene: -; V gene: TRBV29-1; J gene: TRBJ1-1; CDR3 DNA: TGCAGCGTTGAAGAAACGATCACTGAAGCTTTCTTT; CDR3 protein: CSVEETITEAFF
clone size: -; D gene: -; V gene: TRBV12-3/TRBV12-4; J gene: TRBJ2-2; CDR3 DNA: TGTGCCAGCAGTTTCAGGGTATCGGCCGGGGAGCTGTTTTTT; CDR3 protein: CASSFRVSAGELFF
clone size: many; D gene: -; V gene: TRBV5-1; J gene: TRBJ1-1; CDR3 DNA: TGCGCCAGCAGCGTTTCACCACAGGGAGCTGAAGCTTTCTTT; CDR3 protein: CASSVSPQGAEAFF
clone size: -; D gene: -; V gene: TRBV7-2; J gene: TRBJ2-3; CDR3 DNA: TGTGCCAGCAGCTTAGTTGGGGGGCAATCAGATACGCAGTATTTT; CDR3 protein: CASSLVGGQSDTQYF
clone size: -; D gene: -; V gene: TRBV5-5; J gene: TRBJ1-5; CDR3 DNA: TGTGCCAGCAGCTTGCAACCCAGCAATCAGCCCCAGCATTTT; CDR3 protein: CASSLQPSNQPQHF
clone size: many; D gene: -; V gene: TRBV4-3; J gene: TRBJ2-5; CDR3 DNA: TGCGCCAGCAGCCAAGAAGTCTACGCCAGAGAGACCCAGTACTTC; CDR3 protein: CASSQEVYARETQYF
clone size: -; D gene: TRBD2; V gene: TRBV4-3; J gene: TRBJ2-3; CDR3 DNA: TGCGCCAGCAGCCACAGACTAGCGGGGGGGGCGGATACGCAGTATTTT; CDR3 protein: CASSHRLAGGADTQYF
clone size: many; D gene: -; V gene: TRBV24-1; J gene: TRBJ2-1; CDR3 DNA: TGTGCCACCAGTGATACCAGAGGGGCCAATGAGCAGTTCTTC; CDR3 protein: CATSDTRGANEQFF
clone size: few; D gene: -; V gene: TRBV20-1; J gene: TRBJ1-2; CDR3 DNA: TGCAGTGCCTGGAGAAACTATGGCTACACCTTC; CDR3 protein: CSAWRNYGYTF
clone size: few; D gene: -; V gene: TRBV7-2; J gene: TRBJ2-7; CDR3 DNA: TGTGCCAGCAACCAGAGAAGCGGAGATACCTACGAGCAGTACTTC; CDR3 protein: CASNQRSGDTYEQYF
clone size: many; D gene: -; V gene: TRBV5-5; J gene: TRBJ1-4; CDR3 DNA: TGTGCCAGCAGCTCAACCAGGGGTGAAAAACTGTTTTTT; CDR3 protein: CASSSTRGEKLFF
clone size: -; D gene: -; V gene: TRBV21-1; J gene: TRBJ2-7; CDR3 DNA: TGTGCCGGAAGGGACAGCTACTACGAGCAGTACTTC; CDR3 protein: CAGRDSYYEQYF
clone size: many; D gene: -; V gene: TRBV5-1; J gene: TRBJ1-4; CDR3 DNA: TGCGCCAGCAGCCCGAGACGCGCAACTAATGAAAAACTGTTTTTT; CDR3 protein: CASSPRRATNEKLFF
clone size: few; D gene: TRBD1; V gene: TRBV7-2; J gene: TRBJ1-5; CDR3 DNA: TGTGCCAGCAGCTTCGGGACAGGCGAGCCCCAGCATTTT; CDR3 protein: CASSFGTGEPQHF
clone size: -; D gene: -; V gene: TRBV6-1; J gene: TRBJ1-5; CDR3 DNA: TGTGCCAGCAGGGGGGACTATAGCAATCAGCCCCAGCATTTT; CDR3 protein: CASRGDYSNQPQHF
clone size: -; D gene: -; V gene: TRBV10-3; J gene: TRBJ2-5; CDR3 DNA: TGTGCCATCAGTGAGACCCCAGGGTGGGAAGAGACCCAGTACTTC; CDR3 protein: CAISETPGWEETQYF
clone size: -; D gene: TRBD1; V gene: TRBV18; J gene: TRBJ2-6; CDR3 DNA: TGTGCCAGCTCACCACAGGGACAGGGGGCGGCTGGGGCCAACGTCCTGACTTTC; CDR3 protein: CASSPQGQGAAGANVLTF
clone size: few; D gene: TRBD1; V gene: TRBV20-1; J gene: TRBJ1-5; CDR3 DNA: TGCAGTGCCGCGGGACAGGCGGGACAGCCCCAGCATTTT; CDR3 protein: CSAAGQAGQPQHF
clone size: many; D gene: TRBD1; V gene: TRBV12-3/TRBV12-4; J gene: TRBJ2-7; CDR3 DNA: TGTGCCAGCAGCGGGACAGGTGGTGGGAGAAAGCAGTACTTC; CDR3 protein: CASSGTGGGRKQYF
clone size: few; D gene: -; V gene: TRBV24-1; J gene: TRBJ2-6; CDR3 DNA: TGTGCCACCAGTGATTCACCTTCCAACGTCCTGACTTTC; CDR3 protein: CATSDSPSNVLTF
clone size: many; D gene: TRBD2; V gene: TRBV6-5; J gene: TRBJ2-3; CDR3 DNA: TGTGCCAGCAGTTTTGCGGGGGATTGGGATACGCAGTATTTT; CDR3 protein: CASSFAGDWDTQYF
clone size: many; D gene: -; V gene: TRBV20-1; J gene: TRBJ1-1; CDR3 DNA: TGCAGTGCTAGGGGTGGGGCGGCGGACACTGAAGCTTTCTTT; CDR3 protein: CSARGGAADTEAFF